These T cell receptor beta chains were read from a single sample in a study of blood T cell repertoires in COVID-19. Produced via immunoSEQ multiplex PCR; TCRdb's table is partial and in-frame only. The data contain 70,000 to 85,000 clones, around 80% of them singletons. Specimen: peripheral blood. These receptors were collected from a human donor in a cohort sampled during active COVID-19. Both conserved end residues are part of each CDR3. A D gene is named only where the DNA matches it firmly. Only some rows state a clone size, as once, few, many or a class for expanded clones.

>.|TRBV3-1/TRBV3-2|.|TRBJ1-6
CASSQDVGNSPLHF
TGTGCCAGCAGCCAAGATGTCGGGAATTCACCCCTCCACTTT
>.|TRBV28|few|TRBJ1-5
CASSIYGGPIQPQHF
TGTGCCAGCAGTATATACGGGGGACCGATTCAGCCCCAGCATTTT
>.|TRBV27|.|TRBJ2-3
CASMERVSTDTQYF
TGTGCCAGCATGGAGCGGGTTAGCACAGATACGCAGTATTTT
>.|TRBV5-4|.|TRBJ2-7
CASSFFGTPFYEQYF
TGTGCCAGCAGCTTTTTTGGGACTCCTTTCTACGAGCAGTACTTC
>.|TRBV19|.|TRBJ1-2
CASSTSGRHGYTF
TGTGCCAGTAGTACCTCAGGGCGCCATGGCTACACCTTC
>.|TRBV19|.|TRBJ1-1
CASSMTGVNTEAFF
TGTGCCAGTAGTATGACAGGCGTGAACACTGAAGCTTTCTTT
>TRBD2|TRBV5-4|.|TRBJ2-3
CASSSALSGGADTQYF
TGTGCCAGCAGCTCCGCCTTAAGCGGGGGGGCAGATACGCAGTATTTT
>.|TRBV5-4|.|TRBJ2-1
CASSFSGVEGNEQFF
TGTGCCAGCAGCTTTTCTGGAGTGGAGGGCAATGAGCAGTTCTTC
>.|TRBV7-9|.|TRBJ2-7
CASSPQGSEQYF
TGTGCCAGCAGCCCTCAGGGTAGTGAGCAGTACTTC
>.|TRBV19|.|TRBJ1-5
CASSRARDEPQHF
TGTGCCAGTAGTAGGGCCAGGGATGAGCCCCAGCATTTT
>.|TRBV9|.|TRBJ1-2
CASSPGLTLTTNYGYTF
TGTGCCAGCAGCCCAGGACTAACCCTGACGACTAACTATGGCTACACCTTC
>.|TRBV11-3|.|TRBJ2-3
CASSLDLTDTQYF
TGTGCCAGCAGCTTAGATCTCACAGATACGCAGTATTTT
>.|TRBV7-9|.|TRBJ2-3
CASSRFGDTQYF
TGTGCCAGCAGCCGGTTCGGAGATACGCAGTATTTT
>.|TRBV5-6|.|TRBJ1-4
CASSLLWGGEKLFF
TGTGCCAGCAGCTTGCTATGGGGAGGCGAAAAACTGTTTTTT
>TRBD1|TRBV27|.|TRBJ1-5
CASSLAGTEKPQHF
TGTGCCAGCAGTTTAGCCGGGACAGAAAAGCCCCAGCATTTT
>.|TRBV7-6|.|TRBJ2-7
CASSPDISYEQYF
TGTGCCAGCAGCCCGGACATCTCCTACGAGCAGTACTTC
>.|TRBV12-3/TRBV12-4|.|TRBJ2-3
CASSSPSTDTQYF
TGTGCCAGCAGTTCCCCTAGCACAGATACGCAGTATTTT
>.|TRBV27|.|TRBJ2-3
CASSSYRSTDTQYF
TGTGCCAGCAGTTCCTACCGAAGCACAGATACGCAGTATTTT
>TRBD2|TRBV3-1/TRBV3-2|.|TRBJ2-7
CASSQPGLRVPEQYF
TGTGCCAGCAGCCAGCCGGGACTAAGAGTCCCCGAGCAGTACTTC
>.|TRBV4-2|.|TRBJ1-1
CASSQGTTRPTNTEAFF
TGTGCCAGCAGCCAAGGCACTACCCGACCGACGAACACTGAAGCTTTCTTT
>.|TRBV19|.|TRBJ2-2
CASTWSRQGRAKDTGELFF
TGTGCCAGTACCTGGAGCCGCCAAGGCAGGGCGAAGGACACCGGGGAGCTGTTTTTT
>TRBD1|TRBV28|few|TRBJ1-5
CASSFGQGSQPQHF
TGTGCCAGCAGTTTTGGACAGGGGAGTCAGCCCCAGCATTTT
>.|TRBV28|.|TRBJ2-7
CASSGTYEQYF
TGTGCCAGCAGCGGGACCTACGAGCAGTACTTC
>.|TRBV14|.|TRBJ2-7
CASSQPGRRGEQYF
TGTGCCAGCAGCCAACCGGGTCGAAGGGGCGAGCAGTACTTC
>TRBD2|TRBV9|.|TRBJ2-1
CASSVAGLAGFWNNEQFF
TGTGCCAGCAGCGTAGCTGGGCTAGCGGGGTTTTGGAACAATGAGCAGTTCTTC
>.|TRBV3-1/TRBV3-2|.|TRBJ1-4
CASSQRATGEKLFF
TGTGCCAGCAGCCAAAGGGCCACAGGGGAAAAACTGTTTTTT
>.|TRBV27|few|TRBJ2-7
CASSLGVSSYEQYF
TGTGCCAGCAGTTTAGGAGTGAGCTCCTACGAGCAGTACTTC
>.|TRBV11-2|once|TRBJ2-5
CASSPGVWEGAETQYF
TGTGCCAGCAGCCCAGGGGTATGGGAAGGAGCAGAGACCCAGTACTTC
>.|TRBV24-1|.|TRBJ1-2
CATSPRGSGGYGYTF
TGTGCCACCAGTCCCCGCGGGAGTGGGGGTTATGGCTACACCTTC
>.|TRBV19|.|TRBJ2-1
CASRTGTVNEQFF
TGTGCCAGTCGAACCGGGACTGTCAATGAGCAGTTCTTC
>.|TRBV24-1|.|TRBJ2-2
CATSGTRRTNTGELFF
TGTGCCACCAGTGGCACAAGGAGGACGAACACCGGGGAGCTGTTTTTT
>.|TRBV20-1|.|TRBJ1-5
CSAPGSQPQHF
TGCAGTGCACCGGGAAGTCAGCCCCAGCATTTT
>.|TRBV4-1|.|TRBJ1-3
CASSQVTGMGGNTIYF
TGCGCCAGCAGCCAAGTGACGGGGATGGGCGGAAACACCATATATTTT
>.|TRBV6-6|.|TRBJ1-1
CASSPKTNTGAEAFF
TGTGCCAGCAGTCCCAAAACCAATACGGGTGCTGAAGCTTTCTTT
>TRBD1|TRBV6-2/TRBV6-3|.|TRBJ1-6
CASSPQRTGRNSPLHF
TGTGCCAGCAGCCCTCAGCGGACAGGGCGGAATTCACCCCTCCACTTT
>TRBD1|TRBV28|.|TRBJ2-7
CASSFAGRGTYEQYF
TGTGCCAGCAGTTTCGCTGGCAGGGGGACCTACGAGCAGTACTTC
>.|TRBV5-1|.|TRBJ2-2
CASSLVVAGSGELFF
TGCGCCAGCAGCTTGGTTGTTGCAGGAAGCGGGGAGCTGTTTTTT
>.|TRBV19|.|TRBJ1-1
CASSSHTAPTPEAFF
TGTGCCAGTAGTTCCCATACAGCTCCGACGCCTGAAGCTTTCTTT
>.|TRBV5-4|.|TRBJ2-7
CASSFWGSWEQYF
TGTGCCAGCAGCTTTTGGGGCTCGTGGGAGCAGTACTTC
>TRBD2|TRBV7-2|.|TRBJ2-2
CASSFGLAGGPLGELFF
TGTGCCAGCAGCTTCGGACTAGCGGGGGGCCCCCTCGGGGAGCTGTTTTTT
>TRBD1|TRBV4-2|once|TRBJ1-2
CASSQSPGTGFRSYTF
TGTGCCAGCAGCCAGAGTCCCGGGACAGGGTTTAGGAGCTACACCTTC
>.|TRBV20-1|.|TRBJ2-5
CSASVVPRNDQYF
TGCAGTGCTAGTGTGGTCCCGAGAAATGACCAGTACTTC
>TRBD1|TRBV4-1|.|TRBJ2-5
CASSQDQGTGGRSETQYF
TGCGCCAGCAGCCAAGATCAGGGGACAGGGGGGCGGTCAGAGACCCAGTACTTC
>.|TRBV10-1|.|TRBJ1-2
CASSDLNGGIRGYTF
TGCGCCAGCAGTGACCTGAACGGGGGGATTAGAGGCTACACCTTC
>TRBD2|TRBV3-1/TRBV3-2|.|TRBJ2-5
CASSQMGLKGETQYF
TGTGCCAGCAGTCAGATGGGACTAAAAGGGGAGACCCAGTACTTC
>TRBD1|TRBV6-6|.|TRBJ1-5
CASSQPRLDRGRGYDQPQHF
TGTGCCAGCAGTCAACCGAGATTGGACAGGGGAAGGGGGTATGATCAGCCCCAGCATTTT
>.|TRBV7-8|.|TRBJ2-1
CASSLLNEQFF
TGTGCCAGCAGCCTTCTCAATGAGCAGTTCTTC
>.|TRBV19|few|TRBJ2-2
CASSRAKLPNTGELFF
TGTGCCAGTAGTAGGGCAAAGCTGCCGAACACCGGGGAGCTGTTTTTT
>TRBD1|TRBV7-9|.|TRBJ2-7
CASSTLDRSYEQYF
TGTGCCAGCAGCACCCTGGACAGGAGCTACGAGCAGTACTTC
>TRBD2|TRBV10-3|.|TRBJ2-3
CAISSGGLDTQYF
TGTGCCATCAGCAGCGGGGGGTTAGATACGCAGTATTTT
>TRBD1|TRBV15|.|TRBJ1-1
CATSRARTGGNTEAFF
TGTGCCACCAGCAGAGCACGGACAGGCGGGAACACTGAAGCTTTCTTT
>TRBD2|TRBV9|.|TRBJ2-3
CASSVGLAGGGTQYF
TGTGCCAGCAGCGTAGGGTTAGCGGGGGGTGGTACGCAGTATTTT
>.|TRBV5-5|.|TRBJ1-1
CASSLSRVWEAFF
TGTGCCAGCAGCTTGTCCAGGGTCTGGGAAGCTTTCTTT
>.|TRBV4-2|.|TRBJ1-1
CASSRIRLGLAAVNTEAFF
TGTGCCAGCAGCCGGATTAGGCTGGGACTCGCTGCTGTGAACACTGAAGCTTTCTTT
>.|TRBV30|.|TRBJ2-1
CAWSVFGSSYNEQFF
TGTGCCTGGAGTGTATTTGGGAGCTCCTACAATGAGCAGTTCTTC
>.|TRBV30|.|TRBJ1-5
CAWSVSGNQPQHF
TGTGCCTGGAGTGTTTCGGGAAATCAGCCCCAGCATTTT
>.|TRBV29-1|.|TRBJ1-2
CRSDSEYGYTF
TGCAGATCTGACAGTGAATATGGCTACACCTTC
>.|TRBV5-1|once|TRBJ1-4
CASTATGPEKLFF
TGCGCCAGCACCGCTACAGGGCCCGAAAAACTGTTTTTT
>TRBD1|TRBV5-1|.|TRBJ1-5
CASSPGQGSNQPQHF
TGCGCCAGCAGCCCCGGACAGGGAAGCAATCAGCCCCAGCATTTT